Listed below are T cell receptor beta chains from one sample, sequenced in a study of T cells in Graves' hyperthyroidism and ophthalmopathy. A single record per CDR3 protein comes from TCRdb applying MiXCR to the multiplex PCR reads. Of hundreds of thousands of distinct CDR3 sequences listed, roughly 15% were seen once; the top ten hold less than 4.5%. Sequenced: blood. The receptors come from a woman aged 30 to 39 with Graves' hyperthyroidism. CDR3s include the opening cysteine and the closing phenylalanine or tryptophan. The D gene is left open where the match is weak. The listing skips clone size in some rows; elsewhere it reads once, few, many or a size class.

d_call: .; clone_size: .; j_call: TRBJ1-4; v_call: TRBV19; cdr3_nt: TGTGCCAGTAGTAGTACCCTAGGGACCTGGAATGAAAAACTGTTTTTT; cdr3_aa: CASSSTLGTWNEKLFF
d_call: TRBD2; clone_size: few; j_call: TRBJ2-1; v_call: TRBV7-3; cdr3_nt: TGTGCCAGCAGCCAAAAGCCGGGACTAGCTAACTCCTACAATGAGCAGTTCTTC; cdr3_aa: CASSQKPGLANSYNEQFF
d_call: .; clone_size: .; j_call: TRBJ1-1; v_call: TRBV15; cdr3_nt: TGTGCCACCAGCCGGGGACATACCAGTGAAGCTTTCTTT; cdr3_aa: CATSRGHTSEAFF
d_call: .; clone_size: many; j_call: TRBJ2-1; v_call: TRBV27; cdr3_nt: TGTGCCAGCAGTTTTGTGGGAGGGGGTTCGAATGAGCAGTTCTTC; cdr3_aa: CASSFVGGGSNEQFF
d_call: TRBD1; clone_size: few; j_call: TRBJ1-1; v_call: TRBV6-1; cdr3_nt: TGTGCCAGCAGTTACTTGACAGGGATTGCTTTCTTT; cdr3_aa: CASSYLTGIAFF
d_call: .; clone_size: many; j_call: TRBJ1-1; v_call: TRBV11-2; cdr3_nt: TGTGCCAGCAGCCGCGGGATAATGAACACTGAAGCTTTCTTT; cdr3_aa: CASSRGIMNTEAFF
d_call: .; clone_size: many; j_call: TRBJ1-4; v_call: TRBV7-9; cdr3_nt: TGTGCCAGCAGCCTTACAGCCGCAACTAATGAAAAACTGTTTTTT; cdr3_aa: CASSLTAATNEKLFF
d_call: TRBD2; clone_size: many; j_call: TRBJ2-1; v_call: TRBV27; cdr3_nt: TGTGCCAGCAGTTTATCGGCGGGAGGATTCCCCAATGAGCAGTTCTTC; cdr3_aa: CASSLSAGGFPNEQFF
d_call: .; clone_size: many; j_call: TRBJ2-1; v_call: TRBV2; cdr3_nt: TGTGCCAGCAGTGAAGCACGGGCCAATGAGCAGTTCTTC; cdr3_aa: CASSEARANEQFF
d_call: TRBD2; clone_size: many; j_call: TRBJ2-1; v_call: TRBV7-9; cdr3_nt: TGTGCCAGCAGCTTCGAAGCGGGGGGTCGCGGTGAGCAGTTCTTC; cdr3_aa: CASSFEAGGRGEQFF
d_call: .; clone_size: .; j_call: TRBJ2-4; v_call: TRBV20-1; cdr3_nt: TGCAGTGCCATGGGCCAAGGGACCAAAAACATTCAGTACTTC; cdr3_aa: CSAMGQGTKNIQYF
d_call: .; clone_size: many; j_call: TRBJ1-1; v_call: TRBV12-3/TRBV12-4; cdr3_nt: TGTGCCAGCAGGTTGAGGGGAACTGAAGCTTTCTTT; cdr3_aa: CASRLRGTEAFF
d_call: .; clone_size: many; j_call: TRBJ2-3; v_call: TRBV28; cdr3_nt: TGTGCCAGCAGTTTCATGGCAGGCGCTAGCACAGATACGCAGTATTTT; cdr3_aa: CASSFMAGASTDTQYF
d_call: .; clone_size: .; j_call: TRBJ2-3; v_call: TRBV5-5; cdr3_nt: TGTGCCAGCAGCCCAAGCAGAACCACAGATACGCAGTATTTT; cdr3_aa: CASSPSRTTDTQYF
d_call: TRBD2; clone_size: .; j_call: TRBJ2-1; v_call: TRBV4-1; cdr3_nt: TGCGCCAGCAGCCAAGGGGGGCGGGGGGCAAAATCGTTCAATGAGCAGTTCTTC; cdr3_aa: CASSQGGRGAKSFNEQFF
d_call: TRBD2; clone_size: .; j_call: TRBJ2-3; v_call: TRBV6-1; cdr3_nt: TGTGCCAGCAACCCCGGACTAGCGGGGGGGCGCGCCCAGGGGGATACGCAGTATTTT; cdr3_aa: CASNPGLAGGRAQGDTQYF
d_call: .; clone_size: few; j_call: TRBJ1-1; v_call: TRBV7-9; cdr3_nt: TGTGCCTTTGGACAGATTAACACTGAAGCTTTCTTT; cdr3_aa: CAFGQINTEAFF
d_call: .; clone_size: many; j_call: TRBJ2-1; v_call: TRBV6-5; cdr3_nt: TGTGCCAGCAGTTACTCGAGCAGGGGCGACCGAAATGAGCAGTTCTTC; cdr3_aa: CASSYSSRGDRNEQFF
d_call: .; clone_size: few; j_call: TRBJ2-6; v_call: TRBV19; cdr3_nt: TGTGCCAGTAGCCCTAGTAGCTCTGGGGCCAACGTCCTGACTTTC; cdr3_aa: CASSPSSSGANVLTF
d_call: .; clone_size: many; j_call: TRBJ1-1; v_call: TRBV6-2/TRBV6-3; cdr3_nt: TGTGCCAGCAGTCTAACAGCCAACCTTGAAGCTTTCTTT; cdr3_aa: CASSLTANLEAFF
d_call: .; clone_size: many; j_call: TRBJ2-2; v_call: TRBV7-8; cdr3_nt: TGTGCCAGCAGCCGCCGTCCCACCGGGGAGCTGTTTTTT; cdr3_aa: CASSRRPTGELFF
d_call: TRBD1; clone_size: few; j_call: TRBJ2-7; v_call: TRBV6-5; cdr3_nt: TGTGCCAGCAGGCCCCGGACAGGGGTTGGCGAGCAGTACTTC; cdr3_aa: CASRPRTGVGEQYF
d_call: .; clone_size: many; j_call: TRBJ1-2; v_call: TRBV12-3/TRBV12-4; cdr3_nt: TGTGCCAGCAGTTTCGGAGGGTATGGCTACACCTTC; cdr3_aa: CASSFGGYGYTF
d_call: TRBD2; clone_size: many; j_call: TRBJ2-1; v_call: TRBV20-1; cdr3_nt: TGCAGTGCTCCTATCCTAGCGGGAGGTCATGAGCAGTTCTTC; cdr3_aa: CSAPILAGGHEQFF
d_call: .; clone_size: .; j_call: TRBJ1-4; v_call: TRBV27; cdr3_nt: TGTGCCAGCAGCTTCGGGGGGGGGGAAAAACTGTTTTTT; cdr3_aa: CASSFGGGEKLFF
d_call: .; clone_size: .; j_call: TRBJ2-1; v_call: TRBV10-3; cdr3_nt: TGTGCCATCAGTGACGATTACAATGAGCAGTTCTTC; cdr3_aa: CAISDDYNEQFF
d_call: TRBD2; clone_size: many; j_call: TRBJ2-1; v_call: TRBV5-1; cdr3_nt: TGCGCCAGCAGCTTGGAGCTAGCGGGAGGGGGGAATGAGCAGTTCTTC; cdr3_aa: CASSLELAGGGNEQFF
d_call: TRBD2; clone_size: few; j_call: TRBJ2-1; v_call: TRBV20-1; cdr3_nt: TGCAGTGCCAGCCCGGGACTAGCGGATAGCTCCTACAATGAGCAGTTCTTC; cdr3_aa: CSASPGLADSSYNEQFF
d_call: .; clone_size: .; j_call: TRBJ2-7; v_call: TRBV7-2; cdr3_nt: TGCGCCAGCAGCCTCTCTGGACAGTCCGAGCAGTACTTC; cdr3_aa: CASSLSGQSEQYF
d_call: .; clone_size: many; j_call: TRBJ1-5; v_call: TRBV5-1; cdr3_nt: TGCGCCAGCAGCGCGGACAGCCCCAATCAGCCCCAGCATTTT; cdr3_aa: CASSADSPNQPQHF
d_call: .; clone_size: many; j_call: TRBJ2-7; v_call: TRBV20-1; cdr3_nt: TGCAGTGCTAGACCGGGCATGGCGGAGGGCTACGAGCAGTACTTC; cdr3_aa: CSARPGMAEGYEQYF
d_call: TRBD1; clone_size: many; j_call: TRBJ2-5; v_call: TRBV28; cdr3_nt: TGTGCCTCCCAAAGGGGGCAGCCGGGACAAGAGACCCAGTACTTC; cdr3_aa: CASQRGQPGQETQYF
d_call: .; clone_size: few; j_call: TRBJ1-4; v_call: TRBV5-1; cdr3_nt: TGCGCCAGCAGCTCGGCGGCGGGGCTTAATAATGAAAAACTGTTTTTT; cdr3_aa: CASSSAAGLNNEKLFF
d_call: TRBD2; clone_size: many; j_call: TRBJ2-5; v_call: TRBV2; cdr3_nt: TGTGCCACCCCGAAGCGGGAAGTGGTTGGGGAGACCCAGTACTTC; cdr3_aa: CATPKREVVGETQYF
d_call: TRBD2; clone_size: few; j_call: TRBJ2-5; v_call: TRBV12-3/TRBV12-4; cdr3_nt: TGTGCCAGCAGTTATTCGCTAGCGGGAGTTTTGGACTTC; cdr3_aa: CASSYSLAGVLDF
d_call: .; clone_size: .; j_call: TRBJ2-1; v_call: TRBV10-3; cdr3_nt: TGTGCCATCAGTGAGTCTTTTGCGGAGGCTGAGCAGTTCTTC; cdr3_aa: CAISESFAEAEQFF
d_call: .; clone_size: many; j_call: TRBJ2-7; v_call: TRBV7-2; cdr3_nt: TGTGCCAGCAGCTCCCCAAATGACTACGAGCAGTACTTC; cdr3_aa: CASSSPNDYEQYF
d_call: .; clone_size: few; j_call: TRBJ1-3; v_call: TRBV29-1; cdr3_nt: TGCAGCGTTGAGAGGTGGGGGCGCGGAAACACCATATATTTT; cdr3_aa: CSVERWGRGNTIYF
d_call: .; clone_size: many; j_call: TRBJ2-3; v_call: TRBV15; cdr3_nt: TGTGCCACCAGCAGAGCGGGTTGGGGCCCAGATACGCAGTATTTT; cdr3_aa: CATSRAGWGPDTQYF
d_call: TRBD1; clone_size: many; j_call: TRBJ1-1; v_call: TRBV11-3; cdr3_nt: TGTGCCAGCAGCCCGGACAGGGCCGAATTTGAAGCTTTCTTT; cdr3_aa: CASSPDRAEFEAFF
d_call: TRBD1; clone_size: many; j_call: TRBJ1-5; v_call: TRBV28; cdr3_nt: TGTGCCAGCAGTTTAAGGGGACAGAGCAATCAGCCCCAGCATTTT; cdr3_aa: CASSLRGQSNQPQHF
d_call: TRBD1; clone_size: .; j_call: TRBJ1-1; v_call: TRBV19; cdr3_nt: TGTGCCAGTAGGAACAGGGGAGGAGCTGAAGCTTTCTTT; cdr3_aa: CASRNRGGAEAFF
d_call: TRBD2; clone_size: many; j_call: TRBJ2-1; v_call: TRBV20-1; cdr3_nt: TGCAGTGCTAAGCGGGGCCGCCTTAGGGAGCAGTTCTTC; cdr3_aa: CSAKRGRLREQFF
d_call: .; clone_size: .; j_call: TRBJ2-7; v_call: TRBV5-1; cdr3_nt: TGCGCCAGCAGCTTGCATGGTTCCGAGCAGTACTTC; cdr3_aa: CASSLHGSEQYF
d_call: TRBD1; clone_size: many; j_call: TRBJ2-1; v_call: TRBV27; cdr3_nt: TGTGCCAGCAGTTTATGGACAGGGGGCAATGAGCAGTTCTTC; cdr3_aa: CASSLWTGGNEQFF
d_call: TRBD2; clone_size: few; j_call: TRBJ2-2; v_call: TRBV6-2/TRBV6-3; cdr3_nt: TGTGCCAGCAGTTATCTGACTAGCGGGCCCGGGGAGCTGTTTTTT; cdr3_aa: CASSYLTSGPGELFF
d_call: .; clone_size: .; j_call: TRBJ2-7; v_call: TRBV5-5; cdr3_nt: TGTGCCAGCAGCCCGGGACCGGGTTTTTACGAGCAGTACTTC; cdr3_aa: CASSPGPGFYEQYF
d_call: .; clone_size: many; j_call: TRBJ1-5; v_call: TRBV2; cdr3_nt: TGTGCCAGCAGTCTACTCTCTGGGGGCAATCAGCCCCAGCATTTT; cdr3_aa: CASSLLSGGNQPQHF
d_call: .; clone_size: .; j_call: TRBJ2-3; v_call: TRBV5-4; cdr3_nt: TGTGCCAGCAGCGACGCCCGGGACAGCACAGATACGCAGTATTTT; cdr3_aa: CASSDARDSTDTQYF
d_call: .; clone_size: .; j_call: TRBJ1-3; v_call: TRBV7-2; cdr3_nt: TGTGCCAGCAGCCCCAACCCTGGAAACACCATATATTTT; cdr3_aa: CASSPNPGNTIYF
d_call: .; clone_size: many; j_call: TRBJ1-6; v_call: TRBV28; cdr3_nt: TGTGCCAGCAGTTCCGGGTATGTGGCCCTCCACTTT; cdr3_aa: CASSSGYVALHF
d_call: .; clone_size: few; j_call: TRBJ2-2; v_call: TRBV14; cdr3_nt: TGTGCCAGCAGCCCTATGGTTGACACCGGGGAGCTGTTTTTT; cdr3_aa: CASSPMVDTGELFF
d_call: TRBD1; clone_size: few; j_call: TRBJ1-2; v_call: TRBV30; cdr3_nt: TGTGCCGGACGGAATTCAGGGGGCTTTGGCTACACCTTC; cdr3_aa: CAGRNSGGFGYTF
d_call: TRBD2; clone_size: many; j_call: TRBJ2-1; v_call: TRBV2; cdr3_nt: TGTGCCAGAGGGGGACTAGTAGTCAATGAGCAGTTCTTC; cdr3_aa: CARGGLVVNEQFF